Below, one T cell receptor beta chain is given with its context. The antigen is unknown. Trimming pared 5 bases from V and 2 bases from J, leaving 15 bases between. This CDR3 comprises 16 residues. Germline CDR1 SGHTA, CDR2 FQGTGA. The data are from a study of shared clonotypes between healthy human individuals. Study results and caveats: The authors expected sequencing depth to affect clonotype sharing among donors. Sampling covered blood only; tissue repertoires likely differ.

The data were produced by immunoSEQ multiplex PCR, yet TCRdb's version contains in-frame clones alone and is incomplete. The table records millions of clones, 90% to 95% of them present only once. Every donor was a Caucasian adult from Nashville, Tennessee. CD4+ cell separation produced CD45RA+ naive and CD45RA-negative memory subsets. V and J are TRBV7-3 and TRBJ2-2; D unclear. This clonotype was obtained from a man aged 18 to 30 in good health. Some clones in this sample may be carry-over from other donors' samples. Sequenced input: naive CD4+ T cells from PBMCs. Regarding subset: CD45RA+ positively selected. CDR3 nucleotide sequence: TGTGCCAGCAGCCCCCTTGGGGTAGGAAACACCGGGGAGCTGTTTTTT. It translates to CASSPLGVGNTGELFF.